This note documents a single TCR beta chain sequence. This PCR relied on a set of 60 Vbeta primers and 13 Jbeta primers. Produced via immunoSEQ multiplex PCR; TCRdb's table is partial and in-frame only. In total, the table holds roughly 200,000 clones. The CDR3 is 14 amino acids. V dropped 1 base and J dropped 1 base, with 7 bases sitting between them. Per germline, CDR1 MDHEN and CDR2 SYDVKM. The data are from a study of cytomegalovirus exposure and HLA in healthy donors. The sample was PBMCs. This clonotype was sampled from a girl aged 2-9 years in good health and CMV-seropositive. V usage is TRBV28 and J usage is TRBJ1-1; D is possibly TRBD1 (5 bases). The CDR3, as DNA: TGTGCCAGCAGTTTATTAGGGGAGAACACTGAAGCTTTCTTT. Amino acid sequence: CASSLLGENTEAFF.